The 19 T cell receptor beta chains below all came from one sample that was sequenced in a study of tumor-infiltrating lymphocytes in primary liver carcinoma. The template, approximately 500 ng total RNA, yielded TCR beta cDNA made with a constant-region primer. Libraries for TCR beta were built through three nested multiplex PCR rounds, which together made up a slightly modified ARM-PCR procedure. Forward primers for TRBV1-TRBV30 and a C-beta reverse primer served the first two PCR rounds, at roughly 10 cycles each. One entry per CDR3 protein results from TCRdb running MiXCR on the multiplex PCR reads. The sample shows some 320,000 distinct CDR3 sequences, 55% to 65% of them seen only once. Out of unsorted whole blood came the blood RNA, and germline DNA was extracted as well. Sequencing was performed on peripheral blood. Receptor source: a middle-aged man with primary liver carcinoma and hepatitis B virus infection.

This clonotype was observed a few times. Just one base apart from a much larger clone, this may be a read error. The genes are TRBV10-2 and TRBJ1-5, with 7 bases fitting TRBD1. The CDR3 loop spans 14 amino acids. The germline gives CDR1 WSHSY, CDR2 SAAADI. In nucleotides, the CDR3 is TGCGCCAGCAGTTCTGACAGGGTATATCAGTCCCAGCATTTT. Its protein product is CASSSDRVYQSQHF.

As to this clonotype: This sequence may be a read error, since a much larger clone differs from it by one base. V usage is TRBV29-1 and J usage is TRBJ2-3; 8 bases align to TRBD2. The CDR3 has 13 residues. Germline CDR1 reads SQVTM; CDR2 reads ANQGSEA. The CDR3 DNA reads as TGCACCGTGCGACTAGCGATCACAGATACGCAGTATTTT. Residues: CTVRLAITDTQYF.

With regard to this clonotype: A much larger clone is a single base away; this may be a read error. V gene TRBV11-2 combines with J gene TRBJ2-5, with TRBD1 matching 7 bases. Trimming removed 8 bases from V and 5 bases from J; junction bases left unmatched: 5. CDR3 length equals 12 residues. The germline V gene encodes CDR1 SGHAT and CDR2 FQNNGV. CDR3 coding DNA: TGTGCCAGCGGACAGGAGTGGGAGACCCAGTACTTC. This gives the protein CASGQEWETQYF.

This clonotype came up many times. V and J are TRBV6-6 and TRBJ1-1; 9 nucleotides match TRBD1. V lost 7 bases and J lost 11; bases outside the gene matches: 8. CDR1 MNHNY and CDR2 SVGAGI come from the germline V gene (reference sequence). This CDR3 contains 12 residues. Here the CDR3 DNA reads TGTGCCAGCATTCGACAGGGGGAGGCTGCTTTCTTT. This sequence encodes CASIRQGEAAFF.

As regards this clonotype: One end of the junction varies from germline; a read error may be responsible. In nucleotides, the CDR3 is TGTGTCAGCGGCGGAGCGGGTGAGCAGTTTTTC. Residues: CVSGGAGEQFF. The V and J genes are TRBV6-2 or TRBV6-3 and TRBJ2-1; perhaps TRBD2 as D (6 bases). Germline V CDR1 and CDR2: MNHEY, SVGEGT. The CDR3 runs 11 residues.

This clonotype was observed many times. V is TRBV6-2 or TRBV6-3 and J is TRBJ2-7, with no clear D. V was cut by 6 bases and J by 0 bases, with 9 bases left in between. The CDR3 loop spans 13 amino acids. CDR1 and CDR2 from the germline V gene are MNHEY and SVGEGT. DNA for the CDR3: TGTGCCAGCAGCCCGCGGTTCTCCTACGAGCAGTACTTC. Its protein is CASSPRFSYEQYF.

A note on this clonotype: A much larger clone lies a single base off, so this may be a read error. The CDR3 nucleotides are TGTGCCAACAGTTACCTCGGGACAGACTACGAGCAGTACTTC. It encodes CANSYLGTDYEQYF. The J gene is TRBJ2-7, the V gene TRBV6-2 or TRBV6-3; 7 nucleotides match TRBD1. CDR1 is MNHEY and CDR2 is SVGEGT in the germline V gene. CDR3 length: 14 residues.

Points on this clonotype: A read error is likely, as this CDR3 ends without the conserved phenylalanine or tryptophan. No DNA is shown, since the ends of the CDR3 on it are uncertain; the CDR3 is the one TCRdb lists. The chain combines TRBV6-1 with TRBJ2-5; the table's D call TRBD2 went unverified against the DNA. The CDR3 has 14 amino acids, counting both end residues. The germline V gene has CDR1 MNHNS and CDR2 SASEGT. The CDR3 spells CASSIGLVQETSYL.

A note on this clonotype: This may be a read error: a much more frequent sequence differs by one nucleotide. CDR3 in amino acids: CAWNRLAFTDTQYF. The CDR3 DNA reads as TGTGCCTGGAACCGACTAGCGTTCACAGATACGCAGTATTTT. This sequence joins TRBV30 and TRBJ2-3; 8 bases agree with TRBD2. The V gene end was trimmed by 4 bases and the J gene end by 2 bases; junction bases not matched to a gene: 5. The CDR3 spans 14 residues. Germline CDR1 is GTSNPN and CDR2 is SVGIG (reference sequence). The complete variable domain, with remaining parts taken from reference TRBV30 and TRBJ2-3, reads SQTIHQWPATLVQPVGSPLSLECTVEGTSNPNLYWYRQAAGRGLQLLFYSVGIGQISSEVPQNLSASRPQDRQFILSSKKLLLSDSGFYLCAWNRLAFTDTQYFGPGTRLTVL.

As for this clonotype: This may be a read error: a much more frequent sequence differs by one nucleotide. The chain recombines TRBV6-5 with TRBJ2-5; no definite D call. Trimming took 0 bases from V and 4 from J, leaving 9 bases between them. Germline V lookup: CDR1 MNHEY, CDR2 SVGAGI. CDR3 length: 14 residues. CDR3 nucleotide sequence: TGTGCCAGCAGTTACTCAACTGTACTAGAGACCCAGTACTTC. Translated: CASSYSTVLETQYF.

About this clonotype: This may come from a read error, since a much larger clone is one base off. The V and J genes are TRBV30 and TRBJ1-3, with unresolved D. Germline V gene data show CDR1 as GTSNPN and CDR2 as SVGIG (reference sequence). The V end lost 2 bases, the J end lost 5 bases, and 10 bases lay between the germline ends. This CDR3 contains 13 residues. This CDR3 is CAWSSNGRNTIYF. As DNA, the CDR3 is TGTGCCTGGAGTAGCAACGGTAGAAACACCATATATTTT.

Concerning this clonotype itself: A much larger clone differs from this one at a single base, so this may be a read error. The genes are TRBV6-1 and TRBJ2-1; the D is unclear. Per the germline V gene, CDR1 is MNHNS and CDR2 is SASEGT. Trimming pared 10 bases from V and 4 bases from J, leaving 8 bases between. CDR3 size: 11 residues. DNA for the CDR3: TGTGCCAACATCGGGTACAATGAGCAGTTCTTC. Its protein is CANIGYNEQFF.

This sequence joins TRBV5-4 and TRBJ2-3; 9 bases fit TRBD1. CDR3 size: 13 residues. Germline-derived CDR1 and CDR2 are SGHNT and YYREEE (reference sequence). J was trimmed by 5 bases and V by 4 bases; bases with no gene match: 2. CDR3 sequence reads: CASSGQGQDTQYF. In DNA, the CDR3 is TGTGCCAGCAGCGGACAGGGGCAAGATACGCAGTATTTT.

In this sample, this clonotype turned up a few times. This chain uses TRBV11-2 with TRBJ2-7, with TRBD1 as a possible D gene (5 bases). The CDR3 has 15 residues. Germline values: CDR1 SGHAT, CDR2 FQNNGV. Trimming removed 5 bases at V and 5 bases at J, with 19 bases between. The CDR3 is CASSTPRGPPHEQYF. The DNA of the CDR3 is TGTGCCAGCAGCACCCCTAGGGGTCCCCCCCACGAGCAGTACTTC.

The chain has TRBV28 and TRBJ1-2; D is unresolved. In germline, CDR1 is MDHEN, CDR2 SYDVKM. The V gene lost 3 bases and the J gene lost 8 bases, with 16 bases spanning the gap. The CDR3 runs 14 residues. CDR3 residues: CASSLVGGFVGYTF. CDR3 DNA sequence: TGTGCCAGCAGTTTGGTCGGAGGATTCGTAGGCTACACCTTC.

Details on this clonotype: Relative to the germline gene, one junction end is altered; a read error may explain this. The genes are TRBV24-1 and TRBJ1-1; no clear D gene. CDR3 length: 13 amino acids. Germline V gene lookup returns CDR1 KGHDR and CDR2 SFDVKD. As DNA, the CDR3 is TGTGCCACCAGGGATTCCATGAACACTGAAGCTTTCTTT. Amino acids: CATRDSMNTEAFF.

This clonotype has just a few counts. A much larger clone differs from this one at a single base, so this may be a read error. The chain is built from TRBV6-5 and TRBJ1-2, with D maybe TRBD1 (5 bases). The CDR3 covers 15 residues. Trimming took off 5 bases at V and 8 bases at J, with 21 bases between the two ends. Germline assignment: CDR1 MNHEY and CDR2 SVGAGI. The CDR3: CASSTSGTPLRGYTF. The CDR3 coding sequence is TGTGCCAGCAGTACCTCCGGGACCCCATTGCGGGGCTACACCTTC.

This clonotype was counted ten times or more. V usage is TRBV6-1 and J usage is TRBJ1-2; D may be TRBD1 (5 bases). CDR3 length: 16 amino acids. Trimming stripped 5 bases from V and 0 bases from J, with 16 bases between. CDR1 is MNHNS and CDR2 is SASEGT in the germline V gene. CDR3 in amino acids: CASSSPGGIANYGYTF. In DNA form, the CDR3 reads TGTGCCAGCAGTTCCCCGGGGGGGATTGCTAACTATGGCTACACCTTC.

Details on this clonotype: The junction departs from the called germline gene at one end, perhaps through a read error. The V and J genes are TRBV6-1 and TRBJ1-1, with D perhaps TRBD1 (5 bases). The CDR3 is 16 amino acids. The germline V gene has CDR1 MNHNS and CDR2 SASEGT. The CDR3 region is CASSEVGGRKGTETFF. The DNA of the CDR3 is TGTGCCAGCAGTGAAGTCGGGGGACGCAAGGGCACTGAAACTTTCTTT.